This TCR beta chain is drawn from a study of shared clonotypes between healthy human individuals. This CDR3 comprises 17 residues. In germline, CDR1 is KGHSH, CDR2 LQKENI. Germline trimming cut 4 bases from V and 2 bases from J; bases unmatched to any gene: 14. Naive CD8 cells comprised CD45RO-negative, CCR7-positively selected cells, excluding terminally differentiated effector memory CD45RA+ cells. The repertoire was sequenced with immunoSEQ multiplex PCR; TCRdb's copy has only in-frame clones and lacks some. The sample contains about 1.9 million clones, roughly 93% of which appear only once. The chain joins TRBV18 to TRBJ2-7, with 7 bases fitting TRBD2. The specimen sequenced was naive CD8+ T cells from PBMCs. This clonotype was obtained from a man between 18 and 29 years old in good health. Some clones in this sample may be carry-over from other donors' samples. In DNA form, the CDR3 reads TGTGCCAGCTCACTGACACTTGGCGGGAGTCAGACCTACGAGCAGTACTTC. The encoded protein is CASSLTLGGSQTYEQYF.